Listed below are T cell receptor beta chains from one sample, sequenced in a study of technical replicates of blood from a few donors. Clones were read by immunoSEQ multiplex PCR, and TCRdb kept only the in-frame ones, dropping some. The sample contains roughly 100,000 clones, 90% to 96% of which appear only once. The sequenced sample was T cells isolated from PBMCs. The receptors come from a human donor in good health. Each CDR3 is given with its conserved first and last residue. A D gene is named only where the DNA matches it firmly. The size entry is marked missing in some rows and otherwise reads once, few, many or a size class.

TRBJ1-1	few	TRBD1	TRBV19	TGTGCCAGTAGTATCTCTACAGGGGGCTACGCTGAAGCTTTCTTT	CASSISTGGYAEAFF
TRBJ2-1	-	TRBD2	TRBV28	TGTGCCAGCAGTTTTACTAGCGGGCGGAATGAGCAGTTCTTC	CASSFTSGRNEQFF
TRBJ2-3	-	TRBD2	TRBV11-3	TGTGCCAGCAGCTCATGGGGGGGACGGGCAGATACGCAGTATTTT	CASSSWGGRADTQYF
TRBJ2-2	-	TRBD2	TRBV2	TGTGCCAGCAGGGTGACTAGCGGGAGAATCGGGGAGCTGTTTTTT	CASRVTSGRIGELFF
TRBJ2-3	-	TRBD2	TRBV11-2	TGTGCCAGCAGCGCTCGTGGGGCGGGAGGGGGCACAGATACGCAGTATTTT	CASSARGAGGGTDTQYF
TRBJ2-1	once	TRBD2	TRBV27	TGTGCCAGTTCCCCTAGCGGGAAGATATATGAGCAGTTCTTC	CASSPSGKIYEQFF
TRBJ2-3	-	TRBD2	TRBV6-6	TGTGCCAGCAATAGACTAGCGGAAAGCACAGATACGCAGTATTTT	CASNRLAESTDTQYF
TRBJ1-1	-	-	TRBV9	TGTGCCAGCAGCGCCTGGGACGGGAAGGAGGGAGCTTTCTTT	CASSAWDGKEGAFF
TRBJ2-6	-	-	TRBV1	TGCACCAGCAGCCAAGTAACCGCCTCCGGGACACCTGAGAACTCTGGGGCCAACGTCCTGACTTTC	CTSSQVTASGTPENSGANVLTF
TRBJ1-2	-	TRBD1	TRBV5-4	TGTGCCAGCCGCTCGGGACAGGGGAATATAGAGGATGGCTACACCTTC	CASRSGQGNIEDGYTF
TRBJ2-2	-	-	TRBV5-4	TGTGCCAGCAGGGCAGGGTCCGGGGAGCTGTTTTTT	CASRAGSGELFF
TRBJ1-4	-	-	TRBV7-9	TGTGCCAGCAGCTTAGGACAGGCTGATGAAAAACTGTTTTTT	CASSLGQADEKLFF
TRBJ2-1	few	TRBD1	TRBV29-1	TGCAGCGTTGAAGGGACAGGGCTGAATGAGCAGTTCTTC	CSVEGTGLNEQFF
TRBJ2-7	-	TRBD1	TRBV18	TGTGCCAGCTCCCCTAACGACAGGGTCTCCTACGAGCAGTACTTC	CASSPNDRVSYEQYF
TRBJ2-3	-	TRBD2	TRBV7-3	TGTGCCAGCAGCCAGAGCGGGAGGGCCATAGATACGCAGTATTTT	CASSQSGRAIDTQYF
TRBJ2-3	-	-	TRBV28	TGTGCCAGCAGTTGGTCGGCGGGCACAGATACGCAGTATTTT	CASSWSAGTDTQYF
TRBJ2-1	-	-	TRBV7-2	TGTGCCAGCAGCCCCTTTAGCAGACACAATGAGCAGTTCTTC	CASSPFSRHNEQFF
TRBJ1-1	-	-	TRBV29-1	TGCAGCGTTCTTCTGAACACTGAAGCTTTCTTT	CSVLLNTEAFF
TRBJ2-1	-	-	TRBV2	TGTGCCAGCAGCGGTCGGGAGAACCGCGAGCAGTTCTTC	CASSGRENREQFF
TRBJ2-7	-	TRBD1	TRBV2	TGTGCCAGCAGAAGTCCCGGGACAGGGGGCTACGAGCAGTACTTC	CASRSPGTGGYEQYF
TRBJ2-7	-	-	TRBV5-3	TGTGCCAGAAGCATCCGACCGGGGTCCTACGAGCAGTACTTC	CARSIRPGSYEQYF
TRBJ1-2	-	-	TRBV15	TGTGCCACCAGCAGAGATGCAACCCAGTATGGCTACACCTTC	CATSRDATQYGYTF
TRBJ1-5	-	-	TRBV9	TGTGCCAGCAGCCCCCGTCGCGGTCAGCCCCAGCATTTT	CASSPRRGQPQHF
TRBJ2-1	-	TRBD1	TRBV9	TGTGCCAGCAGCGTGGAGGGACAGGGCTTACTCAATGAGCAGTTCTTC	CASSVEGQGLLNEQFF
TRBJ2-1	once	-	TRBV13	TGTGCCAGCAGCTTTTACAGGGACAACAATGAGCAGTTCTTC	CASSFYRDNNEQFF
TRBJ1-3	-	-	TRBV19	TGTGCCAGTAGTAGGACAGCTAGCTCTGGAAACACCATATATTTT	CASSRTASSGNTIYF
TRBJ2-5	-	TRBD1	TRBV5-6	TGTGCCAGCAGCTTGAGGGGGACAGAAGAGACCCAGTACTTC	CASSLRGTEETQYF
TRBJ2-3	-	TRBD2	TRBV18	TGTGCCAGCTCACCTGCCGGACTAGCGGGCACAGATACGCAGTATTTT	CASSPAGLAGTDTQYF
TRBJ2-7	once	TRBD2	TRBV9	TGTGCCAGCAGCGTAGGGACTAGCGGGGGCTACGAGCAGTACTTC	CASSVGTSGGYEQYF
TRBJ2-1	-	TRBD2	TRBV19	TGTGCCAGTAGTCTAGCGGGAGGGCCCTACAATGAGCAGTTCTTC	CASSLAGGPYNEQFF
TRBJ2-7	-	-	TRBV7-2	TGTGCCAGCAGCTTTAGCTACGAGCAGTACTTC	CASSFSYEQYF
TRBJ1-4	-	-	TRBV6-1	TGTGCCGTACAGGAGTTCCCGGCTGAAAAACTGTTTTTT	CAVQEFPAEKLFF
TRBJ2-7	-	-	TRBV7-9	TGTGCCAGCAGCTTCGGGGGGCCCTTGAACGAGCAGTACTTC	CASSFGGPLNEQYF
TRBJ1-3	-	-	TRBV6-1	TGTGCCAGCAGTGGATCGTGGGAGGCTGGAAACACCATATATTTT	CASSGSWEAGNTIYF
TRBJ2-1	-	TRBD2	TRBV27	TGTGCCAGCAGTCCTAGCGGGGGTTACAATGAGCAGTTCTTC	CASSPSGGYNEQFF
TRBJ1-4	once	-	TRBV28	TGTGCCAGCAGCCCTACGGAGGCCGCTGAAAAACTGTTTTTT	CASSPTEAAEKLFF
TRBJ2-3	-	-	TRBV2	TGTGCCAGCAGCGGCGAGGCAGGGGCAGATACGCAGTATTTT	CASSGEAGADTQYF
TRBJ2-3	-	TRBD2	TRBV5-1	TGCGCCAGCAGCATAGGGACTAGCGGGAGGACACCAGATACGCAGTATTTT	CASSIGTSGRTPDTQYF
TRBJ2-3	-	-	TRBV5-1	TGCGCCAGCAGCACCCGACAGCCACAGAGCACAGATACGCAGTATTTT	CASSTRQPQSTDTQYF
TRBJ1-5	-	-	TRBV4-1	TGCGCCAGCAGCCAATCAGCGGGGAATCAGCCCCAGCATTTT	CASSQSAGNQPQHF
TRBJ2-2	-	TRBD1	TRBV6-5	TGTGCCAGCAGTTATACGACAGGGGTGAGCACCGGGGAGCTGTTTTTT	CASSYTTGVSTGELFF
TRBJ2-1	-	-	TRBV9	TGTGCCAGCAGCGAGGGGCAGGGAACATCCTACAATGAGCAGTTCTTC	CASSEGQGTSYNEQFF